This T cell receptor beta chain was documented in a study of T-cell reconstitution after alpha-beta-depleted transplantation in children. Study results and caveats: The origin of alpha-beta T cells about two months after transplant was reportedly several hundred expanded graft clones.

This clonotype has just a few counts. What it binds is unknown. The CDR3 is 11 residues long. Germline CDR1 and CDR2: MNHEY and SVGEGT. Researchers prepared the TCRbeta library using unique molecular identifiers, the study reports. TCRdb independently ran MiXCR on the PCR reads; one entry per CDR3 protein. The table lists over 400,000 distinct CDR3 sequences, approximately 41% of them singletons. The clonotype comes from a girl aged 2 to 10 with aplastic anemia, due to receive a stem cell transplant. V usage is TRBV6-2 or TRBV6-3 and J usage is TRBJ1-2; TRBD1 might be the D (6 bases). The sample was PBMCs, taken before TCRalphabeta/CD19-depleted stem cell transplant. CDR3 sequence reads: CGGPARHGYTF. The CDR3 DNA reads as TGTGGGGGGCCCGCCCGTCATGGCTACACCTTC.